This TCR beta chain came from a study of blood T cell repertoires in COVID-19. Study overall: The United States, Italy and Spain provided the acute and convalescent COVID-19 samples. PBMCs, B-cell-depleted T cells, or T cells provided the cDNA or gDNA that made up the material.

Authors' data handling: Amplification with reference gene primers provided the estimates of nucleated cell counts. Clones were read by immunoSEQ multiplex PCR, and TCRdb kept only the in-frame ones, dropping some. The V and J calls and the clone size are those of that table, but D and trimming were determined from the DNA. The table lists tens of thousands of clones, more than 70% of them singletons. The CDR3 is 13 amino acids. The V end was cut by 7 bases, the J end by 4 bases, with 11 bases between. The V gene's germline CDR1 is KGHSH and CDR2 LQKENI. The J gene is TRBJ1-5, the V gene TRBV18; tentative D call: TRBD1 (5 bases). Sequencing input: peripheral blood. This receptor was obtained from a woman at least 80 years old with acute or convalescent COVID-19. The DNA for the CDR3 is TGTGCCAGCTTGGAGGGGAGGAATCAGCCCCAGCATTTT. Translating gives CASLEGRNQPQHF.